This TCR beta chain was profiled in a study of preoperative IRX-2 immunotherapy in early breast cancer. Treatment indicated: preoperative locoregional IRX-2 cytokine immunotherapy. Samples came from a phase Ib trial of preoperative locoregional IRX-2 cytokine immunotherapy. TCRdb's copy holds only in-frame clones and misses some; the assay was immunoSEQ multiplex PCR. This sample has tens of thousands of clones, with nearly 80% found just once. Germline V gene sequence: CDR1 SGHRS, CDR2 YFSETQ. Trimming cost V 4 bases and J 8 bases, with 16 bases left between them. CDR3 length equals 14 residues. The chain recombines TRBV5-1 with TRBJ2-4; the D gene is possibly TRBD2 (6 bases). The sequencing here drew on lymph node tissue, taken before IRX-2 immunotherapy. This clonotype was sampled from a human donor with breast cancer. CDR3 amino acids: CASSPEGREDIQYF. The DNA of the CDR3 is TGCGCCAGCAGCCCCGAGGGCAGGGAGGACATTCAGTACTTC.